Each of the 16 T cell receptor beta chains below was sequenced from the same sample in a study of cytomegalovirus exposure and HLA in healthy donors. With 60 Vbeta and 13 Jbeta primers, the PCR was carried out. Some clones are missing from TCRdb's copy, which holds only in-frame ones; the method was immunoSEQ multiplex PCR. The sample holds roughly 180,000 clones, approximately 84% seen once. Sequenced sample: PBMCs. The receptors were sampled from a woman aged 45-59 years in good health and CMV-seropositive.

The chain uses TRBV11-2 and TRBJ2-7; D unclear. CDR3 length: 14 amino acids. V lost 0 bases, J lost 8 bases, and 14 bases lay in between. Germline CDR1 reads SGHAT; CDR2 reads FQNNGV. The CDR3 sequence: CASSLDPHVDKQYF. For the CDR3, the DNA is TGTGCCAGCAGCTTAGATCCCCATGTAGACAAGCAGTACTTC.

The chain employs TRBV4-2 and TRBJ2-3; D perhaps matches TRBD2 (6 bases). The germline V and J ends were trimmed by 1 base and 2 bases, with 7 bases remaining between them. Germline CDR1 and CDR2: LGHNA and YNFKEQ. The CDR3 runs to 14 residues. The CDR3 region is CASSQASATDTQYF. As DNA, the CDR3 is TGTGCCAGCAGCCAAGCTAGCGCCACAGATACGCAGTATTTT.

V is TRBV5-6 and J is TRBJ1-1; D remains ambiguous. The CDR3 is 12 amino acids. V was clipped by 4 bases and J by 1 base, with 5 bases between them. Germline V gene sequence: CDR1 SGHDT, CDR2 YYEEEE. The CDR3 DNA sequence: TGTGCCAGCAGCCGGTCGAACACTGAAGCTTTCTTT. It codes for CASSRSNTEAFF.

This chain uses TRBV7-2 with TRBJ1-1; perhaps TRBD1 as D (5 bases). Germline CDR1 and CDR2: SGHTA and FQGNSA. Between the trimmed V and J ends, which lost 4 bases and 5 bases, there was a span of 17 bases. The CDR3 covers 15 residues. CDR3 coding DNA: TGTGCCAGCAGCTCCTCGGGGGTCCCGGGGACTGAAGCTTTCTTT. It translates to CASSSSGVPGTEAFF.

This chain connects TRBV29-1 to TRBJ1-2; D is ambiguous. The V end lost 6 bases, the J end lost 4 bases, and 12 bases lay between the germline ends. Germline CDR1 is SQVTM and CDR2 is ANQGSEA. This CDR3 is built from 12 residues. CDR3: CSVRPQSYGYTF. The CDR3 bases are TGCAGCGTGAGGCCCCAGTCCTATGGCTACACCTTC.

The chain is built from TRBV30 and TRBJ2-2, with D maybe TRBD1 (6 bases). The germline V gene has CDR1 GTSNPN and CDR2 SVGIG (reference sequence). V dropped 3 bases and J dropped 3 bases, with 11 bases sitting between them. The CDR3 has 14 amino acids. The CDR3 here is CAWRLGQDTGELFF. DNA for the CDR3: TGTGCCTGGAGACTGGGACAAGACACCGGGGAGCTGTTTTTT.

V is TRBV4-2 and J is TRBJ2-6, with no clear D. The CDR3 is made up of 15 amino acids. CDR1 is LGHNA, CDR2 YNFKEQ, per germline. Deletions cut 0 bases from V and 4 bases from J, with 7 bases between. DNA of the CDR3: TGTGCCAGCAGCCAAGATTTAGTGGGGGCCAACGTCCTGACTTTC. It encodes CASSQDLVGANVLTF.

This chain uses TRBV5-1 with TRBJ1-4, with 8 bases that match TRBD1. V gave up 0 bases and J gave up 0 bases; unmatched junction bases: 4. Germline V lookup: CDR1 SGHRS, CDR2 YFSETQ. The CDR3 has 17 residues. The CDR3 region has the DNA TGCGCCAGCAGCTTGGCCAGGGGGCCCTCAACTAATGAAAAACTGTTTTTT. It codes for CASSLARGPSTNEKLFF.

Details on this clone: Other DNA sequences in the sample encode the same CDR3. V and J are TRBV7-3 and TRBJ2-7; D possibly corresponds to TRBD2 (5 bases). The CDR3 runs to 13 residues. The ends were cut back, 3 bases at V and 2 bases at J, with 8 bases in the middle. Germline V gives CDR1 SGHTA, CDR2 FQGTGA. The CDR3 is CASSLAGTYEQYF. The CDR3 coding sequence is TGTGCCAGCAGCTTGGCGGGTACCTACGAGCAGTACTTC. Full variable domain (outside the CDR3, taken from reference TRBV7-3 and TRBJ2-7): GAGVSQTPSNKVTEKGKYVELRCDPISGHTALYWYRQSLGQGPEFLIYFQGTGAADDSGLPNDRFFAVRPEGSVSTLKIQRTERGDSAVYLCASSLAGTYEQYFGPGTRLTVT.

This clone has ten or more counts. Distinct nucleotide sequences in the sample also encode this CDR3. The V and J genes are TRBV7-9 and TRBJ2-1; D is unclear. The CDR3 totals 10 residues. CDR1 is SEHNR and CDR2 is FQNEAQ in the germline V gene (reference sequence). V was pared by 5 bases and J by 10 bases, with 6 bases between. DNA for the CDR3: TGTGCCAGCAGCCCACGGGAGCAGTTCTTC. Its translation is CASSPREQFF.

V usage is TRBV6-1 and J usage is TRBJ2-3; possibly TRBD2 for D (7 bases). Germline-derived CDR1 and CDR2 are MNHNS and SASEGT. The ends were cut back, 6 bases at V and 6 bases at J, with 19 bases in the middle. This CDR3 region has 15 residues. Written as DNA, the CDR3 is TGTGCCAGCAGCTACCTAGTGGGGGGGCGGGATACGCAGTATTTT. It encodes CASSYLVGGRDTQYF.

The chain is built from TRBV4-3 and TRBJ1-3; possible D gene TRBD1, 6 bases. The CDR3 sequence is 16 residues long. Trimming took off 3 bases at V and 0 bases at J, with 12 bases between the two ends. Per germline, CDR1 LGHNA and CDR2 YSLEER. The CDR3 sequence is CASSQEWDTSGNTIYF. The CDR3 DNA sequence: TGCGCCAGCAGCCAGGAATGGGACACCTCTGGAAACACCATATATTTT.

The chain has TRBV5-1 and TRBJ1-6; D is possibly TRBD1 (6 bases). CDR1 is SGHRS and CDR2 is YFSETQ in the germline V gene. The germline V and J ends were trimmed by 4 bases and 10 bases, with 18 bases remaining between them. The CDR3 has 15 residues. CDR3 region: CASSAVQGYGSPLHF. For the CDR3, the DNA is TGCGCCAGCAGCGCAGTACAGGGTTATGGATCACCCCTCCACTTT.

This chain connects TRBV27 to TRBJ2-1, with unresolved D. Germline V gives CDR1 MNHEY, CDR2 SMNVEV (reference sequence). Trimming pared 7 bases from V and 1 base from J, leaving 11 bases between. The CDR3 runs 14 residues. This CDR3 is CASTPGWSYNEQFF. The CDR3 region has the DNA TGTGCCAGCACCCCCGGTTGGTCCTACAATGAGCAGTTCTTC.

The gene calls are TRBV28 and TRBJ1-2; 8 nucleotides match TRBD1. The CDR3 contains 12 residues. Losses at the gene ends were 8 bases for V and 3 bases for J; bases not matched to a gene: 2. Germline CDR1 MDHEN, CDR2 SYDVKM. CDR3 in amino acids: CASGGQDYGYTF. The CDR3 nucleotides read TGTGCCAGCGGGGGACAGGACTATGGCTACACCTTC.

The rearrangement joins TRBV11-2 to TRBJ2-3; D remains unclear. Trimming removed 0 bases at V and 6 bases at J, with 10 bases between. The CDR3 runs to 14 residues. CDR1 SGHAT and CDR2 FQNNGV come from the germline V gene. The chain's CDR3 is CASSLDLGFDTQYF. The CDR3 bases are TGTGCCAGCAGCTTAGATCTCGGGTTCGATACGCAGTATTTT.